This T cell receptor (beta chain) was obtained from a study of CD8 T cells in ankylosing spondylitis. This clonotype was observed at least ten times. TCRdb redid the calling of the 5' RACE reads with MiXCR, one entry per CDR3 protein. This sample has 85,000 to 90,000 distinct CDR3 sequences, with around 30% found just once. The V gene's germline CDR1 is DFQATT and CDR2 SNEGSKA (reference sequence). The CDR3 length is 17 residues. The V and J ends lost 1 base and 7 bases, in that order; junction bases with no gene match: 14. Input material: blood, either unsorted or a sorted T cell fraction (not recorded which). The chain has TRBV20-1 and TRBJ2-1; the match to TRBD2 covers 9 bases. The sequence came from a male donor with ankylosing spondylitis or in good health (not recorded which). The CDR3 reads CSARGYLAGGRGNEQFF. In DNA form, the CDR3 reads TGCAGTGCTAGAGGGTACCTAGCGGGCGGGAGGGGGAATGAGCAGTTCTTC.